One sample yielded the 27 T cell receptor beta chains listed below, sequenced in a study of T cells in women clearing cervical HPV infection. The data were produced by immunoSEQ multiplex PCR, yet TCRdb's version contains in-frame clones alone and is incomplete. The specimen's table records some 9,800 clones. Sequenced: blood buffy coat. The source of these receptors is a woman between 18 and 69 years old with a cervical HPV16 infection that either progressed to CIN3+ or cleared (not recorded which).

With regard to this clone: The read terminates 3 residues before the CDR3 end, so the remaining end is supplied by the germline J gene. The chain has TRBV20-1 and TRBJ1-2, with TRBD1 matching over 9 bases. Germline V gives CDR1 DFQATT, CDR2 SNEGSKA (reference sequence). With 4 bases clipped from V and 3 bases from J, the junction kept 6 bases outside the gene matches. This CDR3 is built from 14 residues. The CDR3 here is CSATQRTGDYGYTF. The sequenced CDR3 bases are TGCAGTGCTACCCAAAGGACAGGGGACTATGGC.

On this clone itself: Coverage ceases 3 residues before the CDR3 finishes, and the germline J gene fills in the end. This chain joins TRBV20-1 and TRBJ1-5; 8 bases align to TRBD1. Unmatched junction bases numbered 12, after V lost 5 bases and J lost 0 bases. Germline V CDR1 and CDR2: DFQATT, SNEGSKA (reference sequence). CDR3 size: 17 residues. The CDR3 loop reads CSAADGQGGYSNQPQHF. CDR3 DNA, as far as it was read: TGCAGTGCTGCTGATGGACAGGGCGGATATAGCAATCAGCCC.

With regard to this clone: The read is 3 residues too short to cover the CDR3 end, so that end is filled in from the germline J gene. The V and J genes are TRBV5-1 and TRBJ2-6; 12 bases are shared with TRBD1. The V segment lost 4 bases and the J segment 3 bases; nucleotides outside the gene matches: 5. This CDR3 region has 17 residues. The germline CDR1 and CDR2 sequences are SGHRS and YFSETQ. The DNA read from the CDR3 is TGCGCCAGCAGCCCGGGACAGGGGGCGCGTGGGGCCAACGTC. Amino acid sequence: CASSPGQGARGANV. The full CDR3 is CASSPGQGARGANVLTF.

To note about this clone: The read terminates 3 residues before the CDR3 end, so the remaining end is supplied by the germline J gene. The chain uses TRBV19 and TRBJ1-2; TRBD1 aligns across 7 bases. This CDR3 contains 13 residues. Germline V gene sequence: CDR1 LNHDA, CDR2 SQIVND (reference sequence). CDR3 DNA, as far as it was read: TGTGCCAGTAGTTCGGAAGGGGGCTACGAC. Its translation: CASSSEGGYD. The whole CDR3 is CASSSEGGYDYTF.

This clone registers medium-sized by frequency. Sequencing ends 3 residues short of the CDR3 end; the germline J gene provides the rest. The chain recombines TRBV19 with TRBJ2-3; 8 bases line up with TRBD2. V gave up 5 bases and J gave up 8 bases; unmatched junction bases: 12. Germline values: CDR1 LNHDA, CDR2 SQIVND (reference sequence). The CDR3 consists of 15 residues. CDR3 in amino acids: CASSPIAGTPATQYF. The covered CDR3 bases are TGTGCCAGTAGTCCAATAGCGGGGACGCCGGCTACG.

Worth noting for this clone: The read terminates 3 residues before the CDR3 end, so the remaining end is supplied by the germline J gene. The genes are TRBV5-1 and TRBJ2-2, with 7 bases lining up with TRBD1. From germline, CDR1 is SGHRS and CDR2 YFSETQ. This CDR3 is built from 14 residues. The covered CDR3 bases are TGCGCCAGTAGGAAAACAGGGGACCCTGAAAAG. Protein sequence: CASRKTGDPEK. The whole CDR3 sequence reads CASRKTGDPEKLFF.

This CDR3 is CASGYRQNTEAFF. The part of the CDR3 DNA that was read is TGTGCCAGCGGATACAGACAGAACACTGAA. The V and J genes are TRBV7-9 and TRBJ1-1; D is ambiguous. The read ends 3 residues shy of where the CDR3 ends; the end is completed using the germline J gene. The CDR3 is made up of 13 amino acids. Germline CDR1 SEHNR, CDR2 FQNEAQ (reference sequence). The V end lost 8 bases, the J end lost 1 base, and 11 bases lay between the germline ends. Filled out from reference TRBV7-9 and TRBJ1-1, the complete variable domain reads DTGVSQNPRHKITKRGQNVTFRCDPISEHNRLYWYRQTLGQGPEFLTYFQNEAQLEKSRLLSDRFSAERPKGSFSTLEIQRTEQGDSAMYLCASGYRQNTEAFFGQGTRLTVV.

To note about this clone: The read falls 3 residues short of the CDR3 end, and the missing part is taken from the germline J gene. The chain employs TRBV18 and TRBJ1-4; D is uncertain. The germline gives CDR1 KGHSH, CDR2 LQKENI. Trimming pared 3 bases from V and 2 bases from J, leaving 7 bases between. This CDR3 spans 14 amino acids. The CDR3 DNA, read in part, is TGTGCCAGCTCACCTCCACTGACTAATGAAAAA. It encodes CASSPPLTNEK. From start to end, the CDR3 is CASSPPLTNEKLFF.

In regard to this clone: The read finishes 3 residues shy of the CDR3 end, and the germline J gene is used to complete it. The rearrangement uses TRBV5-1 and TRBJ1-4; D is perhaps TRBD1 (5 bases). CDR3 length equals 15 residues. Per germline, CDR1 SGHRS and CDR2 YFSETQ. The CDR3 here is CASSLQGTGANVLFF. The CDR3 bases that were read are TGCGCCAGCAGCTTGCAGGGCACTGGGGCCAACGTA.

Partial CDR3 DNA: TGCAGTGCTAGAGATTCACAGGCGTACGAG. This codes for CSARDSQAYE. The full CDR3 sequence reads CSARDSQAYEQYF. The V gene is TRBV20-1, the J gene TRBJ2-7; D is perhaps TRBD1 (5 bases). Read sequence stops 3 residues before the CDR3 end, and the germline J gene provides the missing end. The germline V gene encodes CDR1 DFQATT and CDR2 SNEGSKA (reference sequence). The CDR3 contains 13 residues. V gave up 0 bases and J gave up 4 bases, with 10 bases separating them.

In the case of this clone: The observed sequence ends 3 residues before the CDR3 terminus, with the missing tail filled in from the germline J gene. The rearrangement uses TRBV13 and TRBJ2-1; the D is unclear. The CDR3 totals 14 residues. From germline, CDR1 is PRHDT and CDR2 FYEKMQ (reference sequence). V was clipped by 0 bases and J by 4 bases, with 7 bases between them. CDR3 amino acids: CASSLGEAYNEQFF. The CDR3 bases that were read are TGTGCCAGCAGCTTAGGCGAGGCTTACAATGAG.

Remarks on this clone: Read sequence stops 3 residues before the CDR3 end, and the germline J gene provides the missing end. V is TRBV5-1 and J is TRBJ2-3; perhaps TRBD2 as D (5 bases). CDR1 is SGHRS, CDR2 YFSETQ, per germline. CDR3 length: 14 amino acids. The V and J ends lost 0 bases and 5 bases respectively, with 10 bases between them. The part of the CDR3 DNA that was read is TGCGCCAGCAGCTTGGAACTAGGCAGAGATACG. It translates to CASSLELGRDT. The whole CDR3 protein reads CASSLELGRDTQYF.

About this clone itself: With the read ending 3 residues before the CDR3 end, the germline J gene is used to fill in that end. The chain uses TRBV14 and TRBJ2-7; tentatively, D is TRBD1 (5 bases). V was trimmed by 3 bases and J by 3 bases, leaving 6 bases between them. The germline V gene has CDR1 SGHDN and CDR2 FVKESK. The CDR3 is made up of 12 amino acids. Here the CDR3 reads CASSQQGYEQYF. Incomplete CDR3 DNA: TGTGCCAGCAGCCAGCAGGGCTACGAG.

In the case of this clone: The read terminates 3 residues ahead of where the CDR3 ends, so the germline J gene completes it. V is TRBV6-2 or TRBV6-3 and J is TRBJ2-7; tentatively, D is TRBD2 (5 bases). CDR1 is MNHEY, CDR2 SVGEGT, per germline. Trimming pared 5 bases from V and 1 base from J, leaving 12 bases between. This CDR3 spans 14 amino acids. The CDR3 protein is CASSRRAPSYEQYF. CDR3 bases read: TGTGCCAGCAGTAGGCGGGCCCCATCCTACGAG.

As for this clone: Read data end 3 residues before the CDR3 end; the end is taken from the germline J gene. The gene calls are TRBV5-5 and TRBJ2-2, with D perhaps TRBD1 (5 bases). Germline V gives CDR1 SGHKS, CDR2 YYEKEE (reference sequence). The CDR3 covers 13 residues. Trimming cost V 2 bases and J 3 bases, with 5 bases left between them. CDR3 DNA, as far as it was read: TGTGCCAGCAGCTTCAGGGACACCGGGGAG. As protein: CASSFRDTGE. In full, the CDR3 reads CASSFRDTGELFF.

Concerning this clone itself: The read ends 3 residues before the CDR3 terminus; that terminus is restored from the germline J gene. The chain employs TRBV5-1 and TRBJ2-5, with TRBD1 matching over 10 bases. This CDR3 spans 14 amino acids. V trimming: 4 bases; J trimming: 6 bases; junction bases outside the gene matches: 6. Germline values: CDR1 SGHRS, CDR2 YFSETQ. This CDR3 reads CASSPRTGGKTQYF. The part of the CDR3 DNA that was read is TGCGCCAGCAGCCCCCGGACAGGGGGAAAGACC.

CDR3 loop: CASRGGITGELFF. The part of the CDR3 DNA that was read is TGCGCCAGCAGGGGGGGAATCACCGGGGAG. The genes are TRBV5-1 and TRBJ2-2; a possible D gene is TRBD2 (6 bases). Sequencing ends 3 residues short of the CDR3 end; the germline J gene provides the rest. The CDR3 spans 13 residues. Deletions cut 5 bases from V and 4 bases from J, with 9 bases between. Germline loops: CDR1 SGHRS, CDR2 YFSETQ.

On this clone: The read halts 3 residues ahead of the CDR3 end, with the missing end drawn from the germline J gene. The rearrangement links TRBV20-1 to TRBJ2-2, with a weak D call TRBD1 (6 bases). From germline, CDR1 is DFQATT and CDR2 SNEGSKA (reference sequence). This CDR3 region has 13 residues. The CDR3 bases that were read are TGCAGTGCTCCAGGGGCCTATAATGAAAAG. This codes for CSAPGAYNEK. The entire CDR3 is CSAPGAYNEKLFF.

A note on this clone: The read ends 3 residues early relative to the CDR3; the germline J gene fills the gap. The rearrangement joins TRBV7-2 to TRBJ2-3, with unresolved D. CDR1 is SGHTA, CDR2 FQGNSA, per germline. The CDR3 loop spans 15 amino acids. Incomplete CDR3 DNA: TGTGCCAGCAGCCTAACGGTGTATAGCAATCAGCCG. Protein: CASSLTVYSNQP. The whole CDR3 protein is CASSLTVYSNQPQYF.

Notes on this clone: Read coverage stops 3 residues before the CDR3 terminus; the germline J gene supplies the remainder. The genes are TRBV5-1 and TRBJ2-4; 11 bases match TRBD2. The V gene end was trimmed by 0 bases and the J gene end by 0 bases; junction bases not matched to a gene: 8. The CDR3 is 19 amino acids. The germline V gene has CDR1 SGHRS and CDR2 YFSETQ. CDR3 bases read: TGCGCCAGCAGCTTGGGGGTAGCGGGGGGGCCGGGAGCCAAAAACATT. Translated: CASSLGVAGGPGAKNI. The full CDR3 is CASSLGVAGGPGAKNIQYF. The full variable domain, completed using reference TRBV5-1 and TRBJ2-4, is KAGVTQTPRYLIKTRGQQVTLSCSPISGHRSVSWYQQTPGQGLQFLFEYFSETQRNKGNFPGRFSGRQFSNSRSEMNVSTLELGDSALYLCASSLGVAGGPGAKNIQYFGAGTRLSVL.

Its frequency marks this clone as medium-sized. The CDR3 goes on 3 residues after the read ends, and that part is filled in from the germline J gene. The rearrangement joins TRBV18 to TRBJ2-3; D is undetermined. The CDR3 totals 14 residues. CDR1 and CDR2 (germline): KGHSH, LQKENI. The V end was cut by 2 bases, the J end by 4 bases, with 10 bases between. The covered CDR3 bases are TGTGCCAGCTCACCATTAACAGTCCCAGATACG. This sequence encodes CASSPLTVPDT. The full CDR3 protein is CASSPLTVPDTQYF.

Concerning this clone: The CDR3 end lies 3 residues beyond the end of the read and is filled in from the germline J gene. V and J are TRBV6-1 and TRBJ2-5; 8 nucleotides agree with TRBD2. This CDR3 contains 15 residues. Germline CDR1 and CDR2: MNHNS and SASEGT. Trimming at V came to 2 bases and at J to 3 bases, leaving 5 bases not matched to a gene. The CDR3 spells CASSETAGGEETQYF. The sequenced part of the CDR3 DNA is TGTGCCAGCAGTGAAACGGCGGGGGGAGAAGAGACC.

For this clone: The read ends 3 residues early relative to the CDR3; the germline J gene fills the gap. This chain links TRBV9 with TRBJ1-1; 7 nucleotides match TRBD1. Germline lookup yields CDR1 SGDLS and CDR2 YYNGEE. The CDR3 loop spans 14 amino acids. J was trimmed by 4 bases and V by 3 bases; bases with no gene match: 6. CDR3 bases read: TGTGCCAGCAGCGCGACAGGGTGGGCCACTGAA. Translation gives CASSATGWATE. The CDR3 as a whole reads CASSATGWATEAFF.

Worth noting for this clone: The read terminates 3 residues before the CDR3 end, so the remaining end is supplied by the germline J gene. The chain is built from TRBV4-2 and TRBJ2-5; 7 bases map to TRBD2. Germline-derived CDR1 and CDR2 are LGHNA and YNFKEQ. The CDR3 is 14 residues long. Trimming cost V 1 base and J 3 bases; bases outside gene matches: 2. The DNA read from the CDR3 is TGTGCCAGCAGCCAAGTCGGACTAGAAGAGACC. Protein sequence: CASSQVGLEET. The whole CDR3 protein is CASSQVGLEETQYF.

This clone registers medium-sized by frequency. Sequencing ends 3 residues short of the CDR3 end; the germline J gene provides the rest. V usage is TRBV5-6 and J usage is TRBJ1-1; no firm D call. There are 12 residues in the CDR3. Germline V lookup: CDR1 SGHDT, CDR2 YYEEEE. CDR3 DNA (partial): TGTGCCAGCAGCTTGGCCCAGAGAGAA. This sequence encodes CASSLAQRE. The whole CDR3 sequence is CASSLAQREAFF.

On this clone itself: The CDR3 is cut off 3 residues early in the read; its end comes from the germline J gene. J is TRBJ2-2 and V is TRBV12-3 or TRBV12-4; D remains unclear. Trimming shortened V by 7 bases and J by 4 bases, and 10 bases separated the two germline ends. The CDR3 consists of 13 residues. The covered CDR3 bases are TGTGCCAGCACCTTCAGTATCACCGGGGAG. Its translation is CASTFSITGE. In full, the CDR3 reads CASTFSITGELFF.

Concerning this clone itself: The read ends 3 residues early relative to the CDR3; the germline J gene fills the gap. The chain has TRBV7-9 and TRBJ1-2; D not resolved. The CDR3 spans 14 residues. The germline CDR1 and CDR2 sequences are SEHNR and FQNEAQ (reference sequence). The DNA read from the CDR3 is TGTGCCAGCAGCGGTGGACTAGCGGGGAATGAC. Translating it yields CASSGGLAGND. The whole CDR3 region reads CASSGGLAGNDYTF.